This T cell receptor (beta chain) was sequenced during a study of blood T cell dynamics during melanoma immunotherapy. About the study: First-line therapy was either pembrolizumab or nivolumab with ipilimumab for metastatic melanoma.

The ends were cut back, 2 bases at V and 1 base at J, with 6 bases in the middle. Germline V gene sequence: CDR1 SEHNR, CDR2 FQNEAQ (reference sequence). This CDR3 spans 13 amino acids. A fixed DNA input of 300 to 350 ng was used per bulk PBMC sample. TCRdb's copy holds only in-frame clones and misses some; the assay was immunoSEQ multiplex PCR. Among over 14,000 clones listed, under 90% were seen once. Time point noted: pre-treatment baseline. Blood was drawn before treatment and at week 3 after checkpoint blockade. Study-wide results and limits: Clones driving repertoire changes may be melanoma-specific or general immune activation.

As regards this clone: The target antigen is unknown.

This TCR derives from a human donor with melanoma. J is TRBJ2-7 and V is TRBV7-9; no clear D gene. The material was blood, obtained from a patient treated with checkpoint blockade. The CDR3 sequence is CASSLSQSYEQYF. CDR3 DNA sequence: TGTGCCAGCAGCTTATCCCAATCCTACGAGCAGTACTTC. Drawing the rest from reference TRBV7-9 and TRBJ2-7, the complete variable domain is DTGVSQNPRHKITKRGQNVTFRCDPISEHNRLYWYRQTLGQGPEFLTYFQNEAQLEKSRLLSDRFSAERPKGSFSTLEIQRTEQGDSAMYLCASSLSQSYEQYFGPGTRLTVT.